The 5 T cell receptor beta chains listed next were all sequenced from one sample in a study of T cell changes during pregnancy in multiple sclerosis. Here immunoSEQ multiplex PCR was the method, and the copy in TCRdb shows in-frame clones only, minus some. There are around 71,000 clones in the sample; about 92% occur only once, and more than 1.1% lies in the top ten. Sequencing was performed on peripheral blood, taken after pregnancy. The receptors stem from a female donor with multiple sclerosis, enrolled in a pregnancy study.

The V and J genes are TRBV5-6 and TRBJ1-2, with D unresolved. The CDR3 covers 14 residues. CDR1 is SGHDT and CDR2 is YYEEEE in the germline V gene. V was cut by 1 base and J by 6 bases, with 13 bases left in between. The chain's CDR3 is CASSLMAGQDGYTF. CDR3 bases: TGTGCCAGCAGCTTGATGGCAGGCCAGGATGGCTACACCTTC.

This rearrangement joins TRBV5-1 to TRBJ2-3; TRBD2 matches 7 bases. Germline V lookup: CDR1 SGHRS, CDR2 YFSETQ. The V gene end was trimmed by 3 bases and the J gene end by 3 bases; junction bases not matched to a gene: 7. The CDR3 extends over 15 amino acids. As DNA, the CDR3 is TGCGCCAGCAGCTCTCAGAGCGGGATAACAGATACGCAGTATTTT. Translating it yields CASSSQSGITDTQYF.

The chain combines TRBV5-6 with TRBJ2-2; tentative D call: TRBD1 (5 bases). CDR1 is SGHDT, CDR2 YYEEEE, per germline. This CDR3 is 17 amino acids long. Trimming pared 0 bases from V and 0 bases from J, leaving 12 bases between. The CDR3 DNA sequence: TGTGCCAGCAGCTTGGGGCCTGGGGCGTCGAACACCGGGGAGCTGTTTTTT. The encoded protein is CASSLGPGASNTGELFF.

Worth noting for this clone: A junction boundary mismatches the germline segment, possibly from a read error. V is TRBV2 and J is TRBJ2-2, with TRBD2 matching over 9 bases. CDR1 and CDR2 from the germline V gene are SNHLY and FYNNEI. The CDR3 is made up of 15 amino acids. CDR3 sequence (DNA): TGTGCCAGCAGGGAAGCGGGAGGTTTCCCCGGGGAGCTGTTTTTT. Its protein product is CASREAGGFPGELFF.

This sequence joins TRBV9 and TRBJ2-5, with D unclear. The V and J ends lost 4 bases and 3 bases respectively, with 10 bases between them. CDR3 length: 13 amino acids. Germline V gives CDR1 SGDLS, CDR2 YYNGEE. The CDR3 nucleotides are TGTGCCAGCAGCCTCGGTCCTGAAGAGACCCAGTACTTC. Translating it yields CASSLGPEETQYF.